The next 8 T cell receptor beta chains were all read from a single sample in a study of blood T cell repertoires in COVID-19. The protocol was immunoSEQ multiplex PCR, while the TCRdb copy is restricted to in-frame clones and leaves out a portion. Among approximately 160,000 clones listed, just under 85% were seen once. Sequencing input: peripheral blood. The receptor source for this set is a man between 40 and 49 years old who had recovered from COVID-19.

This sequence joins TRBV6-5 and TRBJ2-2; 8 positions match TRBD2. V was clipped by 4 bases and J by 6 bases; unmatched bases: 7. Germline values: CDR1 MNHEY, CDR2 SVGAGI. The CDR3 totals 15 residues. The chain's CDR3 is CASSLSGGAAGELFF. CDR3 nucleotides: TGTGCCAGCAGTTTATCCGGGGGGGCCGCCGGGGAGCTGTTTTTT.

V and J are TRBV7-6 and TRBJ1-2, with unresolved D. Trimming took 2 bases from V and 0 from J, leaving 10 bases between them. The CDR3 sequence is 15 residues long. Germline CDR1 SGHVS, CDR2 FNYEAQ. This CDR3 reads CASSLSPSANYGYTF. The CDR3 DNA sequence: TGTGCCAGCAGCTTATCCCCTTCAGCTAACTATGGCTACACCTTC.

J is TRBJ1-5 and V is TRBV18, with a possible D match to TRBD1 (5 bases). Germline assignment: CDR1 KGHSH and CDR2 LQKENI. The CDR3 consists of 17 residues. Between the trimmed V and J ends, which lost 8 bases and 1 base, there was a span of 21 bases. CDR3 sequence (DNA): TGTGCCAGCCACGGACAAGGTCGGCAGATCAGCAATCAGCCCCAGCATTTT. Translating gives CASHGQGRQISNQPQHF.

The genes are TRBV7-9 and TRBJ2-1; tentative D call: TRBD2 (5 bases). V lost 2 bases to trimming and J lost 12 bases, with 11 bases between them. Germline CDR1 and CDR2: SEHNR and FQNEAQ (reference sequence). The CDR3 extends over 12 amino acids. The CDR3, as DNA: TGTGCCAGCAGCTTAACCCGGGGTGTGCAGTTCTTC. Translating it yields CASSLTRGVQFF. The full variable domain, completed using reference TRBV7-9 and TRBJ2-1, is DTGVSQNPRHKITKRGQNVTFRCDPISEHNRLYWYRQTLGQGPEFLTYFQNEAQLEKSRLLSDRFSAERPKGSFSTLEIQRTEQGDSAMYLCASSLTRGVQFFGPGTRLTVL.

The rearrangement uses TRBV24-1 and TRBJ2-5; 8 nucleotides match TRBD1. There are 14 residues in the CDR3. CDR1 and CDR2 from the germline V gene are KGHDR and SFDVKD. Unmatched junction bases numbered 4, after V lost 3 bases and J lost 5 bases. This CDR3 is CATSDPGGIETQYF. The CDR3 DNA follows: TGTGCCACCAGTGATCCAGGGGGCATTGAGACCCAGTACTTC.

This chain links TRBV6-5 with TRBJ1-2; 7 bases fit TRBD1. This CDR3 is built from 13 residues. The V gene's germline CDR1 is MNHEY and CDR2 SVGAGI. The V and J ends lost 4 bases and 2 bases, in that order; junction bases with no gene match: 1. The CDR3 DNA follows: TGTGCCAGCAGTTTGGGACAGAACTATGGCTACACCTTC. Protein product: CASSLGQNYGYTF.

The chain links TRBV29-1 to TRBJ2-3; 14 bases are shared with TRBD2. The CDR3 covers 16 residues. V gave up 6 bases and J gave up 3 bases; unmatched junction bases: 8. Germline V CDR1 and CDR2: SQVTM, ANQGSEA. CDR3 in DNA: TGCAGCGTCCCGGGACTAGCGGGGGTTGAGACAGATACGCAGTATTTT. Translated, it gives CSVPGLAGVETDTQYF.

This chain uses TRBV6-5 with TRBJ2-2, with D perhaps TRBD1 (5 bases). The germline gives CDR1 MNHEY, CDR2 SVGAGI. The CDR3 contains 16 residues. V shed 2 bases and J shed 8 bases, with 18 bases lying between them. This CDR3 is CASSYRQPPSFGELFF. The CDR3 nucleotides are TGTGCCAGCAGTTACCGACAGCCGCCTAGTTTTGGGGAGCTGTTTTTT.